These 20 T cell receptor beta chains originate from one sample sequenced in a study of control samples from healthy donors and cancer patients. TCRdb's table, derived via immunoSEQ multiplex PCR, lists solely in-frame clones and lacks some. This sample has some 120,000 clones; roughly 90% occur once, and the top ten carry 2.5%. Sequences were obtained from blood. These receptors originate from a man aged 18 to 30 in good health.

The rearrangement links TRBV6-2 or TRBV6-3 to TRBJ1-1; D possibly corresponds to TRBD1 (5 bases). V lost 2 bases and J 0 bases, leaving 10 bases between the germline ends. CDR3 length: 15 amino acids. CDR1 and CDR2 (germline): MNHEY, SVGEGT. CDR3 protein: CASSYPGRVNTEAFF. CDR3 in DNA: TGTGCCAGCAGTTACCCGGGACGGGTGAACACTGAAGCTTTCTTT.

The chain links TRBV6-2 or TRBV6-3 to TRBJ1-6, with 10 bases lining up with TRBD1. The V and J ends lost 5 bases and 2 bases, in that order; junction bases with no gene match: 9. Looked up from germline, CDR1 is MNHEY and CDR2 is SVGEGT. This CDR3 has 18 residues. CDR3 protein: CASSKPGQGSTYNSPLHF. The CDR3 region has the DNA TGTGCCAGCAGTAAGCCGGGACAGGGGTCCACCTATAATTCACCCCTCCACTTT.

The genes are TRBV6-5 and TRBJ2-2; the match to TRBD1 covers 8 bases. Looked up from germline, CDR1 is MNHEY and CDR2 is SVGAGI. Germline trimming cut 2 bases from V and 5 bases from J; bases unmatched to any gene: 4. The CDR3 length is 15 residues. The CDR3 reads CASSYGQGWTGELFF. DNA for the CDR3: TGTGCCAGCAGTTACGGACAGGGATGGACCGGGGAGCTGTTTTTT.

The CDR3 nucleotides are TGTGCCTGGATGGGGACAGGCAATTCACCCCTCCACTTT. Its translation is CAWMGTGNSPLHF. V and J are TRBV30 and TRBJ1-6, with 8 bases aligning to TRBD1. The CDR3 length is 13 residues. CDR1 is GTSNPN, CDR2 SVGIG, per germline (reference sequence). Losses at the gene ends were 4 bases for V and 7 bases for J; bases not matched to a gene: 3.

The chain carries TRBV7-2 and TRBJ1-5; D is possibly TRBD1 (5 bases). V shed 5 bases and J shed 2 bases, with 19 bases lying between them. The CDR3 is 17 amino acids. CDR1 and CDR2 from the germline V gene are SGHTA and FQGNSA. The CDR3 here is CASSRLGLDLGNQPQHF. The CDR3, as DNA: TGTGCCAGCAGCCGTCTGGGACTCGATTTAGGCAATCAGCCCCAGCATTTT.

The V and J genes are TRBV11-3 and TRBJ2-1; 10 positions match TRBD2. CDR1 and CDR2 (germline): SGHNT, YENEEA. This CDR3 comprises 16 residues. V shed 0 bases, J shed 7 bases, and the junction held 6 bases outside the gene matches. This CDR3 is CASSLESGGGLNEQFF. In nucleotides, the CDR3 is TGTGCCAGCAGCTTAGAGAGCGGGGGGGGCCTAAATGAGCAGTTCTTC. Using reference TRBV11-3 and TRBJ2-1 for the parts outside the CDR3, the full variable domain is EAGVVQSPRYKIIEKKQPVAFWCNPISGHNTLYWYLQNLGQGPELLIRYENEEAVDDSQLPKDRFSAERLKGVDSTLKIQPAELGDSAVYLCASSLESGGGLNEQFFGPGTRLTVL.

The V call is TRBV18, the J call TRBJ1-1; 8 nucleotides align to TRBD1. Unmatched junction bases numbered 15, after V lost 3 bases and J lost 0 bases. Germline CDR1 reads KGHSH; CDR2 reads LQKENI. The CDR3 has 19 residues. In DNA, the CDR3 is TGTGCCAGCTCACCGCGCGTGAGACAGGGGCTATGGGTGAACACTGAAGCTTTCTTT. It yields the protein CASSPRVRQGLWVNTEAFF. Full variable domain (missing parts from reference TRBV18 and TRBJ1-1): NAGVMQNPRHLVRRRGQEARLRCSPMKGHSHVYWYRQLPEEGLKFMVYLQKENIIDESGMPKERFSAEFPKEGPSILRIQQVVRGDSAAYFCASSPRVRQGLWVNTEAFFGQGTRLTVV.

This chain uses TRBV2 with TRBJ2-5; D is ambiguous. Deletions cut 8 bases from V and 2 bases from J, with 6 bases between. Germline V gene lookup returns CDR1 SNHLY and CDR2 FYNNEI. This CDR3 comprises 11 residues. The CDR3 here is CASLEQETQYF. The CDR3 bases are TGTGCCAGCCTGGAACAAGAGACCCAGTACTTC.

The chain links TRBV2 to TRBJ2-1; weak D call: TRBD1 (6 bases). The CDR3 is 15 amino acids. CDR1 is SNHLY and CDR2 is FYNNEI in the germline V gene. The ends were cut back, 8 bases at V and 0 bases at J, with 14 bases in the middle. The chain's CDR3 is CASGRQDSSYNEQFF. In DNA form, the CDR3 reads TGTGCCAGCGGAAGACAGGACAGCTCCTACAATGAGCAGTTCTTC.

This clone was seen only once. V is TRBV7-2 and J is TRBJ2-1, with 8 bases aligning to TRBD2. Germline loops: CDR1 SGHTA, CDR2 FQGNSA. This CDR3 comprises 15 residues. J gave up 4 bases and V 5 bases, and 7 bases lay outside the gene matches. In DNA, the CDR3 is TGTGCCAGCAGCCCCGGGGGGGTATTATACAATGAGCAGTTCTTC. This encodes CASSPGGVLYNEQFF.

The chain carries TRBV5-1 and TRBJ2-5; D ambiguous. Germline lookup yields CDR1 SGHRS and CDR2 YFSETQ. The CDR3 has 15 residues. V lost 0 bases, J lost 1 base, and 10 bases lay in between. DNA of the CDR3: TGCGCCAGCAGCTTGGGGGGTAGTAGCCAAGAGACCCAGTACTTC. It is translated as CASSLGGSSQETQYF.

This sequence joins TRBV5-1 and TRBJ2-7, with 7 nucleotides matching TRBD1. J was trimmed by 3 bases and V by 0 bases; bases with no gene match: 3. The CDR3 loop spans 14 amino acids. The V gene's germline CDR1 is SGHRS and CDR2 YFSETQ. The CDR3 loop reads CASSLEQGFYEQYF. The CDR3, as DNA: TGCGCCAGCAGCTTGGAACAGGGGTTCTACGAGCAGTACTTC.

The chain links TRBV30 to TRBJ1-2, with 11 bases lining up with TRBD1. Germline lookup yields CDR1 GTSNPN and CDR2 SVGIG (reference sequence). V lost 5 bases to trimming and J lost 6 bases; unmatched junction nucleotides: 8. This CDR3 spans 14 amino acids. The CDR3 DNA is TGTGCCTGGGGTACCGGGACAGGGGGAGATGGCTACACCTTC. Protein product: CAWGTGTGGDGYTF.

The chain recombines TRBV5-4 with TRBJ2-1; 9 bases agree with TRBD2. The CDR3 totals 15 residues. Germline V lookup: CDR1 SGHNT, CDR2 YYREEE (reference sequence). The ends lost 4 bases at V and 4 bases at J; junction bases unmatched: 6. Written as DNA, the CDR3 is TGTGCCAGCAGCCGGACTAGCGAGATATACAATGAGCAGTTCTTC. The encoded protein is CASSRTSEIYNEQFF. Drawing the rest from reference TRBV5-4 and TRBJ2-1, the complete variable domain is ETGVTQSPTHLIKTRGQQVTLRCSSQSGHNTVSWYQQALGQGPQFIFQYYREEENGRGNFPPRFSGLQFPNYSSELNVNALELDDSALYLCASSRTSEIYNEQFFGPGTRLTVL.

The chain joins TRBV6-5 to TRBJ2-2; perhaps TRBD1 as D (5 bases). The CDR3 consists of 14 residues. Trimming removed 1 base at V and 6 bases at J, with 9 bases between. Germline assignment: CDR1 MNHEY and CDR2 SVGAGI. The DNA for the CDR3 is TGTGCCAGCAGTTACTTCAGGGATTCCGGGGAGCTGTTTTTT. It yields the protein CASSYFRDSGELFF.

V gene TRBV4-1 combines with J gene TRBJ2-3, with 10 bases that match TRBD1. V dropped 2 bases and J dropped 8; count of bases not matched to a gene: 7. CDR1 is MGHRA, CDR2 YSYEKL, per germline. The CDR3 is 15 amino acids. The CDR3 loop is CASSQYGTGEGTQYF. The CDR3 DNA sequence: TGCGCCAGCAGCCAATATGGGACAGGGGAAGGTACGCAGTATTTT.

V and J are TRBV5-6 and TRBJ2-1, with TRBD1 identical over 7 bases. V was pared by 1 base and J by 0 bases, with 4 bases of the junction left unmatched. From germline, CDR1 is SGHDT and CDR2 YYEEEE. The CDR3 runs 16 residues. DNA of the CDR3: TGTGCCAGCAGCTTGTTTACAGGGGTCTCCTACAATGAGCAGTTCTTC. Encoded protein: CASSLFTGVSYNEQFF. Filled out from reference TRBV5-6 and TRBJ2-1, the complete variable domain reads DAGVTQSPTHLIKTRGQQVTLRCSPKSGHDTVSWYQQALGQGPQFIFQYYEEEERQRGNFPDRFSGHQFPNYSSELNVNALLLGDSALYLCASSLFTGVSYNEQFFGPGTRLTVL.

This sequence joins TRBV7-3 and TRBJ2-3, with a weak D call TRBD1 (5 bases). V was clipped by 5 bases and J by 0 bases, with 9 bases between them. Germline CDR1 SGHTA, CDR2 FQGTGA. The CDR3 is made up of 14 amino acids. The CDR3 protein is CASSRQPSTDTQYF. CDR3 nucleotides: TGTGCCAGCAGCCGACAGCCCAGCACAGATACGCAGTATTTT.

J is TRBJ1-6 and V is TRBV12-5; TRBD1 aligns across 9 bases. The CDR3 sequence is 16 residues long. Germline assignment: CDR1 LGHNT and CDR2 FRNRAP. Trimming at V came to 6 bases and at J to 6 bases, leaving 9 bases not matched to a gene. The CDR3, as DNA: TGTGCTAGTGGCTCCGGGACAGGGAATAGTAATTCACCCCTCCACTTT. Its translation is CASGSGTGNSNSPLHF.

The chain couples TRBV7-3 to TRBJ2-1, with 11 bases identical to TRBD2. The length of the CDR3 is 16 residues. CDR1 and CDR2 (germline): SGHTA, FQGTGA. The V gene end was trimmed by 1 base and the J gene end by 8 bases; junction bases not matched to a gene: 7. The CDR3 loop reads CASSLRLAGGVHEQFF. Written as DNA, the CDR3 is TGTGCCAGCAGCTTAAGGCTAGCGGGGGGTGTCCATGAGCAGTTCTTC.